Listed below are T cell receptor beta chains from one sample, sequenced in a study of CD4 T cells in relation to SARS-CoV-2 and coronaviruses. What these receptors recognize is not known. The assay was immunoSEQ multiplex PCR, and TCRdb's table has in-frame clones only and misses some. The table includes 25,000 or so clones, over 65% detected once. The specimen was CD4+ T cells from PBMCs, cultured in vitro. Receptors originate from a human donor in good health. Each CDR3 is given with its conserved first and last residue. D genes are given only for firm matches. The listing skips clone size in some rows; elsewhere it reads once, few, many or a size class.

CDR3 length	V gene	J gene	D gene	clone size	CDR3 DNA	CDR3 protein
14	TRBV6-5	TRBJ2-5	TRBD2	-	TGTGCCAGCAAAACGGGAGGTGATCAAGAGACCCAGTACTTC	CASKTGGDQETQYF
15	TRBV7-8	TRBJ2-7	TRBD1	-	TGTGCCAGCAGCCCTGTTGTCGGACAGGGCATCGAGCAGTACTTC	CASSPVVGQGIEQYF
12	TRBV6-2/TRBV6-3	TRBJ2-7	-	-	TGTGCCAGCAGTTATCCCCCCTACGAGCAGTACTTC	CASSYPPYEQYF
16	TRBV5-4	TRBJ2-1	TRBD2	-	TGTGCCAGCACTATAATTACCGGGACTAGAGGCAATGAGCAGTTCTTC	CASTIITGTRGNEQFF
14	TRBV5-1	TRBJ2-1	TRBD2	-	TGCGCCAGCAGCTTGTTAGTCGGGGGGGGTGAGCAGTTCTTC	CASSLLVGGGEQFF
15	TRBV3-1/TRBV3-2	TRBJ2-2	TRBD2	-	TGTGCCAGCAGCAGACTAGCGGGAGAGGGCGGGGAGCTGTTTTTT	CASSRLAGEGGELFF
14	TRBV24-1	TRBJ1-2	-	-	TGTGCCACCAGTGATTCGCAGAACGTCTATGGCTACACCTTC	CATSDSQNVYGYTF
13	TRBV2	TRBJ2-6	-	-	TGTGCCAGCAAAAGCTCTGGGGCCAACGTCCTGACTTTC	CASKSSGANVLTF
12	TRBV7-9	TRBJ1-2	-	-	TGTGCCAGCAGCCCTGACAATGGGGACTACACCTTC	CASSPDNGDYTF
20	TRBV6-4	TRBJ2-4	TRBD2	-	TGTGCCAAACCAACGACTAGCGGGAGAGGGGGGGATATGGCCAAAAACATTCAGTACTTC	CAKPTTSGRGGDMAKNIQYF
16	TRBV18	TRBJ1-3	-	-	TGTGCCAGCTCACCAGCTCGGGGTTTCTCTGGAAACACCATATATTTT	CASSPARGFSGNTIYF
14	TRBV5-5	TRBJ1-1	-	once	TGTGCCAGCAGCTTGGACGGGGGATACACTGAAGCTTTCTTT	CASSLDGGYTEAFF
15	TRBV7-3	TRBJ2-7	TRBD1	-	TGTGCCAGCAGCTTAGGGACAGGGGCTCAATACGAGCAGTACTTC	CASSLGTGAQYEQYF
16	TRBV6-5	TRBJ2-1	TRBD2	-	TGTGCCAGCAGTTACGGGGGTCTAGCGGGTTACAATGAGCAGTTCTTC	CASSYGGLAGYNEQFF
16	TRBV7-8	TRBJ2-1	TRBD2	-	TGTGCCAGCAGCTTTAAGACTAGCGGGAGAAGCAATGAGCAGTTCTTC	CASSFKTSGRSNEQFF
14	TRBV14	TRBJ2-6	-	-	TGTGCCAGCAGCCCCCTCGGTGGGGCCAACGTCCTGACTTTC	CASSPLGGANVLTF
15	TRBV5-1	TRBJ2-7	-	few	TGCGCCAGCAGCTTGGATCTCGGAGGCGCCTACGAGCAGTACTTC	CASSLDLGGAYEQYF
17	TRBV9	TRBJ2-1	-	-	TGTGCCAGCAGCGTAGTGGGCGGGGACGACGCCTACAATGAGCAGTTCTTC	CASSVVGGDDAYNEQFF
15	TRBV6-1	TRBJ2-3	TRBD1	-	TGTGCCAGCAGTGAAGCAGGGACAGTGACAGATACGCAGTATTTT	CASSEAGTVTDTQYF
18	TRBV7-6	TRBJ2-3	TRBD2	-	TGTGCCAGCAGCTTAAGGCTAGCGGGAACTACTAGCACAGATACGCAGTATTTT	CASSLRLAGTTSTDTQYF
11	TRBV25-1	TRBJ2-7	-	-	TGTGCCAGCAGTCTCTACTACGAGCAGTACTTC	CASSLYYEQYF
15	TRBV3-1/TRBV3-2	TRBJ1-1	-	few	TGTGCCAGCAGCCAATGGGGTACGGTGCCTCATGAAGCTTTCTTT	CASSQWGTVPHEAFF
16	TRBV9	TRBJ2-2	TRBD2	-	TGTGCCAGCAGCGGGTTAGCGGGTTCGAACACCGGGGAGCTGTTTTTT	CASSGLAGSNTGELFF
12	TRBV20-1	TRBJ2-1	TRBD2	-	TGCAGTGCTAGTGAGCGGGAGGCCCAGCGGTTCTTC	CSASEREAQRFF
16	TRBV11-2	TRBJ1-4	-	-	TGTGCCAGCAGCCTGACAGGCGCACTTTCCAATGAAAAACTGTTTTTT	CASSLTGALSNEKLFF
17	TRBV15	TRBJ2-6	TRBD1	-	TGTGCCACCTCCCCACAGGGGGAAAGCTCTGGGGCCAACGTCCTGACTTTC	CATSPQGESSGANVLTF
15	TRBV5-6	TRBJ2-7	TRBD2	-	TGTGCCAGCAGACCCGGACTAGCGGGGTCGCGGGAGCAGTACTTC	CASRPGLAGSREQYF
17	TRBV6-6	TRBJ2-7	TRBD1	-	TGTGCCAGCAGTCTGGACAGGTCCACGCTGAGCTCCTACGAGCAGTACTTC	CASSLDRSTLSSYEQYF
14	TRBV5-1	TRBJ2-5	-	-	TGCGCCAGCAGCTTCCAAGGACAGAGGGAGACCCAGTACTTC	CASSFQGQRETQYF
13	TRBV27	TRBJ1-6	-	-	TGTGCCAGCAACGGCCACAGGGATTCACCCCTCCACTTT	CASNGHRDSPLHF
16	TRBV3-1/TRBV3-2	TRBJ1-2	-	-	TGTGCCAGCAGCCCTCGATCGGGGCCCCTTAACTATGGCTACACCTTC	CASSPRSGPLNYGYTF
17	TRBV5-1	TRBJ2-1	-	once	TGCGCCAGCAGCTTGGCCCCTCGTCGGGAGTTTTACAATGAGCAGTTCTTC	CASSLAPRREFYNEQFF
18	TRBV4-1	TRBJ1-4	-	few	TGCGCCAGCAGCCAAGATACCCGGACAGCAGCAACTAATGAAAAACTGTTTTTT	CASSQDTRTAATNEKLFF
14	TRBV2	TRBJ2-1	TRBD2	-	TGTGCCAGCATGACTAGCAGTTTCTACAATGAGCAGTTCTTC	CASMTSSFYNEQFF
14	TRBV3-1/TRBV3-2	TRBJ2-7	-	-	TGTGCCAGCAGCCAAGAGGTATTCCTCTACGAGCAGTACTTC	CASSQEVFLYEQYF
15	TRBV27	TRBJ1-4	TRBD1	once	TGTGCCAGCAGGGAGGGACAGGGGCGGCCTCGGAAACTGTTTTTT	CASREGQGRPRKLFF
15	TRBV5-1	TRBJ2-1	TRBD2	once	TGCGCCAGCAGCTTGGTGGGGCGGGAGGGCCTTGAGCAGTTCTTC	CASSLVGREGLEQFF
13	TRBV5-1	TRBJ2-1	-	-	TGCGCCAGCAGCGAAGCCTCCGCCAATGAGCAGTTCTTC	CASSEASANEQFF
15	TRBV5-1	TRBJ1-1	TRBD1	few	TGCGCCAGCAGCTTTGGGGACAGATTGAACACTGAAGCTTTCTTT	CASSFGDRLNTEAFF
16	TRBV5-4	TRBJ1-4	-	few	TGTGCCAGCAGCACTGGGACACTCCAAAGCAAGGAAAAACTGTTTTTT	CASSTGTLQSKEKLFF
17	TRBV4-2	TRBJ2-1	-	-	TGTGCCAGCAGCCAAGACCCTTGGACAGGCGGGAACAATGAGCAGTTCTTC	CASSQDPWTGGNNEQFF
13	TRBV12-5	TRBJ1-1	-	-	TGTGCCTCTTCGAAGCCTAGGGGCACTGAAGCTTTCTTT	CASSKPRGTEAFF
15	TRBV6-5	TRBJ1-3	-	-	TGTGCCAGCAGTACCAGGGTCCTCTCTGGAAACACCATATATTTT	CASSTRVLSGNTIYF
15	TRBV5-1	TRBJ1-1	-	-	TGCGCCAGCAGCTTGGGAGGAGGGGCCGACACTGAAGCTTTCTTT	CASSLGGGADTEAFF
14	TRBV11-2	TRBJ2-1	-	-	TGTGCCAGCAGCTCCCAACCCATGGGGGGTGAGCAGTTCTTC	CASSSQPMGGEQFF
14	TRBV3-1/TRBV3-2	TRBJ1-1	-	-	TGTGCCAGCAGCCAGGATTGGGCTACGAATGAAGCTTTCTTT	CASSQDWATNEAFF
13	TRBV19	TRBJ1-1	-	-	TGTGCCAGTTCGGTGGGTATAGGCACTGAAGCTTTCTTT	CASSVGIGTEAFF
13	TRBV6-5	TRBJ2-7	TRBD2	-	TGTGCCAGCATAAGCGGGAGATCCTACGAGCAGTACTTC	CASISGRSYEQYF
13	TRBV6-5	TRBJ1-1	-	-	TGTGCCAGCAGTTACGAATGGGCCGGTGAAGCTTTCTTT	CASSYEWAGEAFF
15	TRBV21-1	TRBJ1-3	-	-	TGTGCCAGCAGCAAAGCTCGCAGGGGAACGAACACCATATATTTT	CASSKARRGTNTIYF
13	TRBV19	TRBJ1-1	-	-	TGTGCCAGTAGTATGATTTCACGGGCTGAAGCTTTCTTT	CASSMISRAEAFF
17	TRBV9	TRBJ1-2	-	few	TGTGCCAGCAGCGACCCTCAGGAGAGGGTCAATCTCCCTGGCTACACCTTC	CASSDPQERVNLPGYTF
16	TRBV27	TRBJ2-3	TRBD2	once	TGTGCCAGCAGTCTCCGAGCGGGAGTTCGGGCAGATACGCAGTATTTT	CASSLRAGVRADTQYF